This T cell receptor beta chain was captured in a study of regulatory T cells in long-lasting Graves disease. Researchers made TCR beta libraries by using iRepertoire HTBI primers and running Arm-PCR on CDR3 regions. TCRdb passed the multiplex PCR reads through MiXCR, listing each CDR3 protein once. The top ten hold 22% of the sample, which has hundreds of thousands of distinct CDR3 sequences, around a sixth seen once. Turning to this clonotype: This is likely an artifact of a read error, given a far larger clone one base away.

Time point of the sample: newly diagnosed GD, antithyroid drugs for less than 3 months. The authors made the TCR library using RNA they extracted from PBMCs. This CDR3 has 15 amino acids. J gave up 8 bases and V 4 bases, and 10 bases lay outside the gene matches. Germline V CDR1 and CDR2: SGHTA, FQGTGA. This clonotype was obtained from a female donor with Graves disease. The sequenced sample was peripheral blood mononuclear cells (PBMCs), obtained at new diagnosis, from a patient treated with antithyroid drugs. The V call is TRBV7-3, the J call TRBJ2-1, with 8 bases aligning to TRBD2. The CDR3 sequence: CASSSLDRGGDEQFF. The CDR3, as DNA: TGTGCCAGCAGCTCGCTCGACCGGGGGGGCGATGAGCAGTTCTTC. The full variable domain, its missing parts supplied by reference TRBV7-3 and TRBJ2-1, is GAGVSQTPSNKVTEKGKYVELRCDPISGHTALYWYRQSLGQGPEFLIYFQGTGAADDSGLPNDRFFAVRPEGSVSTLKIQRTERGDSAVYLCASSSLDRGGDEQFFGPGTRLTVL.